This T cell receptor (beta chain) was recovered during a study of T cell responses to AZD1222 COVID-19 vaccine. The CDR3 consists of 15 residues. The ends were cut back, 0 bases at V and 0 bases at J, with 9 bases in the middle. CDR1 SGHDT and CDR2 YYEEEE come from the germline V gene. This clone was counted once. The repertoire was sequenced with immunoSEQ multiplex PCR; TCRdb's copy has only in-frame clones and lacks some. Among around 33,000 clones listed, more than 85% were seen once. This chain links TRBV5-6 with TRBJ1-1, with D possibly TRBD1 on 5 matching bases. This clonotype was sampled from an adult in good health. The source material was peripheral blood, sampled on day 0 of AZD1222 vaccination. This chain's CDR3 is CASSLERGLNTEAFF. The CDR3 DNA reads as TGTGCCAGCAGCTTGGAACGGGGACTGAACACTGAAGCTTTCTTT.